This T cell receptor beta chain derives from a study of neoadjuvant anti-PD-1 for oral cavity cancer. As for the study in general: Patients without progression received a fourth nivolumab dose around day 43, then surgical resection on days 50-56.

Regarding time point: after neoadjuvant nivolumab, at surgical resection. These newly diagnosed stage II-IVA oral cavity squamous cell carcinoma patients had no prior systemic or radiation treatment. No culture or expansion preceded analysis of these blood cells. Six replicates per PBMC sample, mostly from 480 ng of genomic DNA. Assay used: immunoSEQ multiplex PCR; TCRdb lists only in-frame clones, some missing. The repertoire has some 70,000 clones, about 88% of them found once; the top ten carry about 3.7%. The sequence was obtained from a person aged 35-79 years with oral cavity squamous cell carcinoma. The sequences come from PBMCs, collected after nivolumab (anti-PD-1) treatment.

In DNA form, the CDR3 reads TGTGCCAGCAGCATCACAGGGAACACCGGGGAGCTGTTTTTT. This codes for CASSITGNTGELFF. The V gene is TRBV28, the J gene TRBJ2-2, with a tentative D call TRBD1 (5 bases). The CDR3 consists of 14 residues. V was pared by 6 bases and J by 1 base, with 9 bases between. Germline CDR1 MDHEN, CDR2 SYDVKM.